The 26 T cell receptor beta chains listed next were all sequenced from one sample in a study of T cells in Graves' hyperthyroidism and ophthalmopathy. There were TCR beta CDR3 regions amplified from RNA transcripts. In the first-round RT-PCR of the TCR CDR3, the HTBI primer set was used. TCRdb re-called the multiplex PCR reads with MiXCR, one entry per CDR3 protein. The table includes fewer than 200,000 distinct CDR3 sequences, over 8% detected once. Input material: blood. The source is a woman under 30 with Graves' hyperthyroidism that later progressed to Graves' ophthalmopathy.

This clonotype has ten or more counts. The gene calls are TRBV28 and TRBJ1-1; 7 bases fit TRBD1. Trimming cost V 4 bases and J 0 bases; bases outside gene matches: 14. Germline CDR1 and CDR2: MDHEN and SYDVKM. The CDR3 extends over 18 amino acids. The CDR3 loop reads CASSSDLRDRELNTEAFF. The CDR3 coding sequence is TGTGCCAGCAGTTCTGATCTCCGGGACAGAGAATTGAACACTGAAGCTTTCTTT. The complete variable domain, with remaining parts taken from reference TRBV28 and TRBJ1-1, reads DVKVTQSSRYLVKRTGEKVFLECVQDMDHENMFWYRQDPGLGLRLIYFSYDVKMKEKGDIPEGYSVSREKKERFSLILESASTNQTSMYLCASSSDLRDRELNTEAFFGQGTRLTVV.

This clonotype came up many times. Here the CDR3 DNA reads TGCAGTGCTAGTAATCAGTACAATGAGCAGTTCTTC. Its translation is CSASNQYNEQFF. The V call is TRBV20-1, the J call TRBJ2-1; D is unresolved. V was clipped by 3 bases and J by 4 bases, with 7 bases between them. The V gene's germline CDR1 is DFQATT and CDR2 SNEGSKA (reference sequence). This CDR3 region has 12 residues.

This clonotype has only one observation. CDR3 protein: CASGRQGPDTQYF. The CDR3 DNA sequence: TGTGCCAGCGGCCGACAGGGACCAGATACGCAGTATTTT. The chain has TRBV6-1 and TRBJ2-3; 7 nucleotides match TRBD1. There are 13 residues in the CDR3. In germline, CDR1 is MNHNS, CDR2 SASEGT. Trimming cost V 8 bases and J 4 bases; bases outside gene matches: 6.

Ten or more counts support this clonotype. V gene TRBV14 combines with J gene TRBJ2-7; a possible D gene is TRBD1 (6 bases). The V end lost 1 base, the J end lost 6 bases, and 7 bases lay between the germline ends. This CDR3 region has 12 residues. Germline CDR1 and CDR2: SGHDN and FVKESK. In DNA, the CDR3 is TGTGCCAGCAGCCAAGGGGGGCGCGAGCAGTACTTC. This translates into CASSQGGREQYF.

This clonotype has at least ten counts. The CDR3, as DNA: TGTGCCAGCAGTTCAGGGGGGACAGACAACTATGGCTACACCTTC. This sequence encodes CASSSGGTDNYGYTF. V usage is TRBV27 and J usage is TRBJ1-2; 7 positions match TRBD1. The CDR3 has 15 amino acids. V lost 4 bases and J lost 2; bases outside the gene matches: 7. Germline lookup yields CDR1 MNHEY and CDR2 SMNVEV (reference sequence).

This clonotype was seen ten or more times. V and J are TRBV3-1 and TRBJ2-5, with 7 bases fitting TRBD1. This CDR3 spans 14 amino acids. J gave up 2 bases and V 2 bases, and 2 bases lay outside the gene matches. Germline CDR1 and CDR2: LGHDT and YNNKEL (reference sequence). CDR3 loop: CASSQWTGQETQYF. The CDR3 coding sequence is TGTGCCAGCAGCCAATGGACAGGTCAAGAGACCCAGTACTTC.

This clonotype was detected ten times or more. The V call is TRBV6-1, the J call TRBJ1-4; D unresolved. There are 14 residues in the CDR3. Germline lookup yields CDR1 MNHNS and CDR2 SASEGT. Deletions cut 5 bases from V and 0 bases from J, with 7 bases between. The chain's CDR3 is CASSWAATNEKLFF. DNA for the CDR3: TGTGCCAGCAGTTGGGCAGCAACTAATGAAAAACTGTTTTTT.

Ten or more counts support this clonotype. V gene TRBV12-3 or TRBV12-4 combines with J gene TRBJ2-7; 9 bases fit TRBD2. The J segment lost 7 bases and the V segment lost 9 bases, leaving 10 bases of the junction unmatched. The CDR3 has 13 residues. The CDR3 loop is CASGAGGRVEQYF. CDR3 in DNA: TGTGCCAGTGGTGCGGGAGGGCGGGTGGAGCAGTACTTC.

At least ten counts were recorded for this clonotype. This chain joins TRBV5-1 and TRBJ2-3; 7 nucleotides align to TRBD2. The germline CDR1 and CDR2 sequences are SGHRS and YFSETQ. V shed 4 bases and J 0 bases; nucleotides not matched to a gene: 8. The CDR3 has 16 residues. CDR3 DNA: TGCGCCAGCAGCACCGGGTCTAGCGGTAGCACAGATACGCAGTATTTT. Translating gives CASSTGSSGSTDTQYF.

This clonotype was observed many times. V usage is TRBV5-1 and J usage is TRBJ1-3; TRBD1 might be the D (5 bases). Germline CDR1 and CDR2: SGHRS and YFSETQ. The CDR3 has 15 residues. Trimming took off 4 bases at V and 1 base at J, with 12 bases between the two ends. The CDR3 nucleotides are TGCGCCAGCAGCGGGGCCAGGGCATCTGGAAACACCATATATTTT. Protein product: CASSGARASGNTIYF.

At least ten counts were recorded for this clonotype. The chain combines TRBV7-9 with TRBJ2-7; 11 nucleotides agree with TRBD1. The germline V gene encodes CDR1 SEHNR and CDR2 FQNEAQ (reference sequence). The CDR3 loop spans 16 amino acids. With V trimmed by 5 bases and J by 0 bases, 6 bases remained unmatched. The DNA for the CDR3 is TGTGCCAGCAGCCCTGGACAGGGGGCGACCTCCTACGAGCAGTACTTC. This codes for CASSPGQGATSYEQYF.

This clonotype appeared many times. The chain recombines TRBV7-6 with TRBJ2-5; 9 bases match TRBD2. Germline V lookup: CDR1 SGHVS, CDR2 FNYEAQ. J lost 0 bases, V lost 8 bases, and 13 bases had no gene match. The CDR3 consists of 17 residues. Written as DNA, the CDR3 is TGTGCCAGCGCCCGGCCCCCTAGCGGGGCGTACCAAGAGACCCAGTACTTC. Its translation: CASARPPSGAYQETQYF.

This clonotype was seen ten or more times. This chain connects TRBV27 to TRBJ2-1; D uncertain. Germline values: CDR1 MNHEY, CDR2 SMNVEV (reference sequence). The CDR3 has 13 residues. V was trimmed by 2 bases and J by 4 bases, leaving 6 bases between them. The CDR3 region is CASSLQLYNEQFF. In DNA form, the CDR3 reads TGTGCCAGCAGTTTACAACTTTACAATGAGCAGTTCTTC.

This clonotype has at least ten counts. CDR3 sequence reads: CSARVNTGELFF. The DNA for the CDR3 is TGCAGTGCGCGGGTGAACACCGGGGAGCTGTTTTTT. The chain employs TRBV20-1 and TRBJ2-2, with a weak D call TRBD2 (5 bases). V was pared by 6 bases and J by 1 base, with 6 bases between. The CDR3 sequence is 12 residues long. Germline V CDR1 and CDR2: DFQATT, SNEGSKA (reference sequence).

This clonotype was observed many times. The V and J genes are TRBV10-3 and TRBJ1-1; D unresolved. This CDR3 region has 13 residues. Trimming took 6 bases from V and 5 from J, leaving 13 bases between them. The germline V gene encodes CDR1 ENHRY and CDR2 SYGVKD. The CDR3 DNA reads TGTGCCATCAGCCCCAGCGGAGGGACTGAAGCTTTCTTT. Protein: CAISPSGGTEAFF.

This clonotype was detected ten times or more. The gene calls are TRBV3-1 and TRBJ1-6; unclear D gene. CDR1 is LGHDT and CDR2 is YNNKEL in the germline V gene (reference sequence). V lost 0 bases, J lost 9 bases, and 12 bases lay in between. The CDR3 runs to 15 residues. The CDR3 DNA reads TGTGCCAGCAGCCAAGAGACGAGAGTGGGTTCACCCCTCCACTTT. Translating it yields CASSQETRVGSPLHF.

This clonotype was recorded at least ten times. The chain combines TRBV12-3 or TRBV12-4 with TRBJ2-7; 9 positions match TRBD1. This CDR3 region has 13 residues. Trimming removed 5 bases from V and 5 bases from J; junction bases left unmatched: 4. The CDR3 region is CASSPRTGDEQYF. The CDR3 DNA is TGTGCCAGCAGTCCTAGGACAGGGGACGAGCAGTACTTC.

This clonotype was detected ten times or more. The chain combines TRBV14 with TRBJ2-1; D is possibly TRBD1 (6 bases). CDR1 is SGHDN and CDR2 is FVKESK in the germline V gene. This CDR3 is 15 amino acids long. Deletions cut 2 bases from V and 6 bases from J, with 14 bases between. CDR3 region: CASSQTGMGANEQFF. In nucleotides, the CDR3 is TGTGCCAGCAGCCAAACAGGGATGGGGGCCAATGAGCAGTTCTTC.

This chain links TRBV6-1 with TRBJ2-6; D may be TRBD1 (5 bases). Between the trimmed V and J ends, which lost 5 bases and 1 base, there was a span of 24 bases. Germline V gene lookup returns CDR1 MNHNS and CDR2 SASEGT. The CDR3 consists of 20 residues. This CDR3 is CASSYRIAFTTLSGANVLTF. In DNA, the CDR3 is TGTGCCAGCAGTTACAGGATTGCCTTCACCACTTTGTCTGGGGCCAACGTCCTGACTTTC.

This clonotype was counted ten times or more. The chain carries TRBV20-1 and TRBJ1-1; 8 bases fit TRBD1. V was clipped by 3 bases and J by 2 bases; unmatched bases: 5. The germline V gene encodes CDR1 DFQATT and CDR2 SNEGSKA (reference sequence). This CDR3 is built from 14 residues. The CDR3 DNA reads as TGCAGTGCTAGGCTTCAGGGGGCCAACACTGAAGCTTTCTTT. Amino acid sequence: CSARLQGANTEAFF.

Ten or more counts support this clonotype. The genes are TRBV6-6 and TRBJ2-1; TRBD2 matches 7 bases. The CDR3 sequence is 16 residues long. Germline V lookup: CDR1 MNHNY, CDR2 SVGAGI (reference sequence). V shed 0 bases and J 7 bases; nucleotides not matched to a gene: 9. The CDR3 DNA reads TGTGCCAGCAGTTACTCGAGTCCTGGGACTAAGAATGAGCAGTTCTTC. Protein: CASSYSSPGTKNEQFF.

The chain is built from TRBV6-1 and TRBJ2-5; TRBD1 aligns across 7 bases. This CDR3 spans 15 amino acids. Trimming took 2 bases from V and 2 from J; bases not matched to a gene: 5. The germline gives CDR1 MNHNS, CDR2 SASEGT. The CDR3 DNA reads as TGTGCCAGCAGTGAAAACCCGACAGGGCAAGAGACCCAGTACTTC. This gives the protein CASSENPTGQETQYF.

This rearrangement joins TRBV9 to TRBJ2-7; D is ambiguous. The CDR3 covers 14 residues. Germline values: CDR1 SGDLS, CDR2 YYNGEE. V shed 0 bases and J shed 7 bases, with 14 bases lying between them. The CDR3 sequence: CASSVGAVQREQYF. The CDR3 DNA sequence: TGTGCCAGCAGCGTAGGGGCAGTCCAAAGGGAGCAGTACTTC.

The rearrangement links TRBV2 to TRBJ1-1; 8 positions match TRBD1. J lost 1 base, V lost 3 bases, and 16 bases had no gene match. From germline, CDR1 is SNHLY and CDR2 FYNNEI. This CDR3 spans 19 amino acids. The CDR3 coding sequence is TGTGCCAGCAGTGACAGGGGGCGAATTCGGGGCGATAAGAACACTGAAGCTTTCTTT. It is translated as CASSDRGRIRGDKNTEAFF.

This clonotype turned up a few times. The chain has TRBV14 and TRBJ2-7, with D unresolved. V lost 3 bases and J lost 0, with 9 bases in between. Germline V CDR1 and CDR2: SGHDN, FVKESK. The CDR3 extends over 14 amino acids. The CDR3 reads CASSQRSISYEQYF. CDR3 bases: TGTGCCAGCAGCCAGAGGAGCATCTCCTACGAGCAGTACTTC.

J is TRBJ1-1 and V is TRBV6-1, with D possibly TRBD1 on 5 matching bases. Trimming cost V 6 bases and J 4 bases, with 18 bases left between them. The CDR3 is 15 amino acids. CDR1 and CDR2 (germline): MNHNS, SASEGT. As DNA, the CDR3 is TGTGCCAGCAGCCCCCTCAGCGCAGGGAGCACTGAAGCTTTCTTT. Amino acid sequence: CASSPLSAGSTEAFF.